This T cell receptor (beta chain) was sequenced for a study of beta chain features in type 1 diabetes. Study context: Cell yields, gender and age were similar in healthy donors and patients.

Expressed TCRB transcripts were sequenced because the isolated RNA had all been reverse transcribed beforehand. Sequenced naive, central memory and regulatory T cell samples produced an average of about 3.57 million reads. Measured with immunoSEQ multiplex PCR; TCRdb has only the in-frame clones, and not every one. The profile shows under 850,000 clones, roughly 13% of them singletons. Study results and limitations: Using cDNA template may skew counts toward highly expressing activated cells. All four CD4+ subsets of Type 1 diabetes patients contained TCRB CDR3s that were moderately but significantly shorter. TCRB rearrangement may or may not be influenced by HLA type; here this remained unresolved.

This clone was seen a handful of times. Its antigen remains unknown. CDR3 length equals 17 residues. V was clipped by 1 base and J by 9 bases, with 19 bases between them. The germline V gene has CDR1 SGHDN and CDR2 FVKESK. This clonotype was obtained from a man aged 18 to 30 with type 1 diabetes. Sequencing was carried out using naive CD4+ T cells from blood. The gene calls are TRBV14 and TRBJ1-6; D gene ambiguous. The CDR3 sequence: CASSQGDVLPSTSPLHF. The DNA for the CDR3 is TGTGCCAGCAGCCAAGGCGACGTCCTTCCCTCTACTTCACCCCTCCACTTT.